This T cell receptor beta chain was documented in a study of blood T cell repertoires in COVID-19. The length of the CDR3 is 14 residues. After removal of 0 bases from V and 6 bases from J, the junction contained 4 bases not matched to a gene. Germline assignment: CDR1 SGHRS and CDR2 YFSETQ. The method was immunoSEQ multiplex PCR; TCRdb's version includes in-frame clones alone and lacks a portion of them. The profile shows about 190,000 clones, around 85% of them singletons. The source material was PBMCs or T cells enriched from blood (not recorded which). The chain links TRBV5-1 to TRBJ1-2; TRBD1 matches 8 bases. The clonotype was recovered from a woman in her 30s who had recovered from COVID-19. The CDR3 bases are TGCGCCAGCAGCTTGGGGCAGGGGGCAGATGGCTACACCTTC. Amino acids: CASSLGQGADGYTF. Drawing the rest from reference TRBV5-1 and TRBJ1-2, the complete variable domain is KAGVTQTPRYLIKTRGQQVTLSCSPISGHRSVSWYQQTPGQGLQFLFEYFSETQRNKGNFPGRFSGRQFSNSRSEMNVSTLELGDSALYLCASSLGQGADGYTFGSGTRLTVV.